The entry below describes one TCR beta chain. Germline V CDR1 and CDR2: SGHRS, YFSETQ. The CDR3 contains 16 residues. Germline trimming cut 3 bases from V and 1 base from J; bases unmatched to any gene: 9. These data originate in a study of blood T cells in healthy people across ages. Primed by a sample-barcoded 5' primer and a J-beta primer mix, a second PCR proceeded for about 7 to 11 cycles. TCRdb re-called the 5' RACE reads with MiXCR, one entry per CDR3 protein. The sample records around 1,600,000 distinct CDR3 sequences, approximately 43% being singletons. The rearrangement links TRBV5-1 to TRBJ2-7; 8 positions agree with TRBD1. The sequenced sample was blood. The sequence derives from a woman aged 18-29 years in good health. The CDR3, as DNA: TGCGCCAGCAGCTGGACCTTCGGGACAGGTTCCTACGAGCAGTACTTC. Amino acids: CASSWTFGTGSYEQYF.